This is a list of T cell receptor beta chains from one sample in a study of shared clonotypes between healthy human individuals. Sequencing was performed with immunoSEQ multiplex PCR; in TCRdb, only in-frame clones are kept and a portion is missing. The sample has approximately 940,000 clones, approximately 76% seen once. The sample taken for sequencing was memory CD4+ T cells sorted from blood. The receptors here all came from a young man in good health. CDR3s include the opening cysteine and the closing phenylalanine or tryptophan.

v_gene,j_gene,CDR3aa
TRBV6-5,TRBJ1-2,CASSGGGGGYTF
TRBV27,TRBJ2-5,CASSSATSGVPRAQYF
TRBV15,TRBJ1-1,CATSRDPGYEAFF
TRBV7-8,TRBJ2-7,CASSLSGQLLTHEQYF
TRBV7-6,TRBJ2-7,CASSLEAGVSHEQYF
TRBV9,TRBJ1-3,CASSVGGGNTIYF
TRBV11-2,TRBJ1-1,CASSYTGTSNTEAFF
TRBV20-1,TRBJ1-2,CSAIEGGYTF
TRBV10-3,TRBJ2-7,CAIRPGLERSYEQYF
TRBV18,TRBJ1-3,CASSPVTGGSSGNTIYF
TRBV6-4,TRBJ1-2,CASSDYPRQGGSYTF
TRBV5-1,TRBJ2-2,CASRPGGAGELFF
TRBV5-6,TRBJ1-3,CASSLANVYSGNTIYF
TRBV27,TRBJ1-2,CASSGGPSFYGYTF
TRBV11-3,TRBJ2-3,CASSPGVGTSTDTQYF
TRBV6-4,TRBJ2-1,CASSRTSGAYNEQFF
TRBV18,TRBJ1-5,CASSPASNQPQHF
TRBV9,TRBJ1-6,CASSVAGSDNSPLHF
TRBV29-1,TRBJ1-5,CSAGGSNQPQHF
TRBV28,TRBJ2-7,CASSGVPDRGYF
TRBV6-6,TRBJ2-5,CASSLSGGYQETQYF
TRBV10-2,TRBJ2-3,CASRKGAESTDTQYF